This passage covers 5 T cell receptor beta chains from one sample sequenced in a study of Graves' ophthalmopathy and Graves' hyperthyroidism. Amplified material comprised TCR beta CDR3 regions derived from RNA transcripts. HTBI primers were employed in first-round RT-PCR, then a second-round multiplex PCR followed. Each CDR3 protein gets one entry after TCRdb re-called the multiplex PCR reads with MiXCR. The table includes 200,000 to 250,000 distinct CDR3 sequences, about a fifth detected once. Sequencing input: peripheral blood. The receptors come from a woman aged 45-60 years with Graves' ophthalmopathy.

As for this clonotype: This could be a read error, since a much larger clone is one nucleotide away. The V call is TRBV27, the J call TRBJ1-2; perhaps TRBD1 as D (5 bases). CDR1 and CDR2 (germline): MNHEY, SMNVEV (reference sequence). The V end was cut by 6 bases, the J end by 8 bases, with 16 bases between. The CDR3 runs 13 residues. For the CDR3, the DNA is TGTGCCAGCAGGGCAAATTGGGGGTACGGCTACACCTTC. Protein product: CASRANWGYGYTF.

This clonotype showed up many times. The chain joins TRBV4-1 to TRBJ2-7; TRBD2 is a possible D gene (6 bases). CDR3 size: 12 residues. Germline loops: CDR1 MGHRA, CDR2 YSYEKL. Trimming took 4 bases from V and 5 from J, leaving 9 bases between them. The CDR3 nucleotides read TGCGCCAGCAGCCGTGCGGGGAACGAGCAGTACTTC. Residues: CASSRAGNEQYF.

The chain recombines TRBV19 with TRBJ2-7; 9 positions agree with TRBD2. The germline CDR1 and CDR2 sequences are LNHDA and SQIVND (reference sequence). The CDR3 runs 13 residues. J lost 4 bases, V lost 6 bases, and 4 bases had no gene match. The CDR3 region is CASSQREAYEQYF. The DNA for the CDR3 is TGTGCCAGTAGCCAGCGGGAGGCTTACGAGCAGTACTTC.

There are many counts of this clonotype. This chain joins TRBV11-2 and TRBJ2-7; either TRBD1 or TRBD2 may supply D (5 bases each). Trimming pared 3 bases from V and 1 base from J, leaving 10 bases between. Looked up from germline, CDR1 is SGHAT and CDR2 is FQNNGV. The CDR3 is 14 amino acids. The CDR3 bases are TGTGCCAGCAGCTTCGGGGACCTATCCTACGAGCAGTACTTC. Translation gives CASSFGDLSYEQYF.

On this clonotype itself: This clone may be a read error of a much larger clone one base away. Given the absence of the conserved phenylalanine or tryptophan at the CDR3 end, a read error is likely. The V and J genes are TRBV11-2 and TRBJ1-1; D uncertain. In germline, CDR1 is SGHAT, CDR2 FQNNGV. The CDR3 length is 12 residues. Trimming removed 0 bases from V and 9 bases from J, with 8 bases in between. The CDR3 region is CASSLEAQKAFL. DNA for the CDR3: TGTGCCAGCAGCTTAGAAGCGCAGAAAGCTTTCCTT.